Sequencing of this TCR beta chain was carried out in a study of cytomegalovirus exposure and HLA in healthy donors. Study results and limitations: Serostatus for CMV was the only available immune exposure information.

Comment on this clone: Its specificity is not known.

The CDR3 covers 16 residues. Per the germline V gene, CDR1 is WNHNN and CDR2 is SYGVQD (reference sequence). V gave up 6 bases and J gave up 8 bases; unmatched junction bases: 14. PCR used 60 Vbeta primers and 13 Jbeta primers. Here immunoSEQ multiplex PCR was the method, and the copy in TCRdb shows in-frame clones only, minus some. This sample has around 200,000 clones; about 81% occur once, and the top ten carry roughly 0.73%. The specimen sequenced was PBMCs. The J gene is TRBJ2-1, the V gene TRBV10-1, with 9 nucleotides matching TRBD1. This TCR was recovered from a woman aged 18-29 years in good health and CMV-seronegative. CDR3 sequence (DNA): TGCGCCAGCAGCGCCGGAACCGGGACAGGGACGGATGAGCAGTTCTTC. It is translated as CASSAGTGTGTDEQFF.